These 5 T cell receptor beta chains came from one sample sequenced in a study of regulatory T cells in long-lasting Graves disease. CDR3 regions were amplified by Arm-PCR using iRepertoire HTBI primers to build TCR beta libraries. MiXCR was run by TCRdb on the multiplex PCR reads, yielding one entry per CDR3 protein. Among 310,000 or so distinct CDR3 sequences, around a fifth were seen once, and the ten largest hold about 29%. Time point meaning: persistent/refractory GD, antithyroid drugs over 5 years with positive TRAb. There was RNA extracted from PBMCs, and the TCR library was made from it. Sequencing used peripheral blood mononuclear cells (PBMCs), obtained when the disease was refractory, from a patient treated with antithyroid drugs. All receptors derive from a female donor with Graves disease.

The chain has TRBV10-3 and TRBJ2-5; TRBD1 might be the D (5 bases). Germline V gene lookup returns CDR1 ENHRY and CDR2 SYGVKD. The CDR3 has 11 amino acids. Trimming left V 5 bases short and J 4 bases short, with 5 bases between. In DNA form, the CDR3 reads TGTGCCATCAGTCAGGGAGAGACCCAGTACTTC. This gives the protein CAISQGETQYF.

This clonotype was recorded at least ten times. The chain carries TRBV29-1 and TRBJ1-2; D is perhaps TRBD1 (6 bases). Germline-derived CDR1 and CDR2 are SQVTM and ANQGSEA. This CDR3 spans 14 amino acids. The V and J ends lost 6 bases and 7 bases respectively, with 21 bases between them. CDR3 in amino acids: CSVAFRGALAGYTF. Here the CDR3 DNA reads TGCAGCGTCGCCTTCCGGGGGGCTCTGGCTGGCTACACCTTC.

The CDR3 bases are TGTGCCAGCAGTTTAAACCCCTCAGGGAAGCATCAGCCCCAGCATTTT. This sequence encodes CASSLNPSGKHQPQHF. The chain employs TRBV27 and TRBJ1-5; a weak D match, TRBD1 (5 bases). CDR1 is MNHEY, CDR2 SMNVEV, per germline (reference sequence). CDR3 length equals 16 residues. Trimming shortened V by 2 bases and J by 5 bases, and 16 bases separated the two germline ends.

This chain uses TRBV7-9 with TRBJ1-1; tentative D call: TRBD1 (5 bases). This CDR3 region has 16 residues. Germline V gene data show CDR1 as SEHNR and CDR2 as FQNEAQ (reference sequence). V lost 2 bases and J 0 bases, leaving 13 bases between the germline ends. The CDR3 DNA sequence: TGTGCCAGCAGCTTATGGGGCAGTAAGATGAACACTGAAGCTTTCTTT. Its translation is CASSLWGSKMNTEAFF.

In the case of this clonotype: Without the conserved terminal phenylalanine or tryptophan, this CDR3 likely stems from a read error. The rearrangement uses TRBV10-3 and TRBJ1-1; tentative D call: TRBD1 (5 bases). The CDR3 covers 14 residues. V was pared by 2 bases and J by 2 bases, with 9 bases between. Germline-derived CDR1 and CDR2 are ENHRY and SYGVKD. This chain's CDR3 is CAISERGSNTEAFL. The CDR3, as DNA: TGTGCCATCAGTGAGAGGGGATCCAACACTGAAGCTTTCCTT.